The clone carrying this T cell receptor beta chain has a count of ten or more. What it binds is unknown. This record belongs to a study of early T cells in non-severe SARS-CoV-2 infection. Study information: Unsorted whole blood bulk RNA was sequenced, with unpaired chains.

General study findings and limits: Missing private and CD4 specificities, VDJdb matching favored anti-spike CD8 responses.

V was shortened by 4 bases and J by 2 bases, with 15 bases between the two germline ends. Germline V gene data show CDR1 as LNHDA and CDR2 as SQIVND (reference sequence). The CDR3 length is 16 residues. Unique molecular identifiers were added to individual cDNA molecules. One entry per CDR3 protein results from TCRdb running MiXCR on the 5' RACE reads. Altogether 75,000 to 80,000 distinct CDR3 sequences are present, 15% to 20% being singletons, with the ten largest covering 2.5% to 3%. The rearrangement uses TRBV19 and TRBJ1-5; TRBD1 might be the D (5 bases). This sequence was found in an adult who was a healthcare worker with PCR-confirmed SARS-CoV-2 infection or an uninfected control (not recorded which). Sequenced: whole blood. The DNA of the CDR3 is TGTGCCAGTAGTACGGGACGTCCGCAGGGCAATCAGCCCCAGCATTTT. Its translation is CASSTGRPQGNQPQHF.